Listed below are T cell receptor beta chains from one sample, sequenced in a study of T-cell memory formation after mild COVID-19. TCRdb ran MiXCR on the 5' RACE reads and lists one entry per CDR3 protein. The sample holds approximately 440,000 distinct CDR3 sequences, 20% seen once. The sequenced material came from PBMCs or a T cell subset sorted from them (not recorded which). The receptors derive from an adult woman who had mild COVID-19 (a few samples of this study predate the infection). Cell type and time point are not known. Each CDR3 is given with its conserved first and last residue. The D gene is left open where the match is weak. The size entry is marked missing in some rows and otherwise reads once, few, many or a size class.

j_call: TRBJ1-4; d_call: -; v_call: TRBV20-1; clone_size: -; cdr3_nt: TGCAGTGCTCAGGAGTCCCCTAATGAAAAACTGTTTTTT; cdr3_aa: CSAQESPNEKLFF
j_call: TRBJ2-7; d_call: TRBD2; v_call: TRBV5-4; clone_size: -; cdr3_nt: TGTGCCAGCAGCTTACCGGGACTAGCGGGTGTCGAGCAGTACTTC; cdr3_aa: CASSLPGLAGVEQYF
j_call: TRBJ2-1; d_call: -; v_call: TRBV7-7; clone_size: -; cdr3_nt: TGTGCCAGCAGCATCGGATTGAGTCCCTACGATGAGCAGTTCTTC; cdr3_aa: CASSIGLSPYDEQFF
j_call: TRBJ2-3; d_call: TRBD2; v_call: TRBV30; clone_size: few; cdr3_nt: TGTGCCTGGAGTGTACATGGGAGGGGAGATACGCAGTATTTT; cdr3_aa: CAWSVHGRGDTQYF
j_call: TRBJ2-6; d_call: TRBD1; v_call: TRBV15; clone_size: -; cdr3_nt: TGTGCCACCAGCAGAGTTTTGGGAAAATTTCGGACAGGAGGGGCCAACGTCCTGACTTTC; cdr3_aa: CATSRVLGKFRTGGANVLTF
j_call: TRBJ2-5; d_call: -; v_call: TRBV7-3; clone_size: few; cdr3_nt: TGTGCCAGCAGCTTCGGCGGGGAAGGGACCCAGTACTTC; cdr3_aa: CASSFGGEGTQYF
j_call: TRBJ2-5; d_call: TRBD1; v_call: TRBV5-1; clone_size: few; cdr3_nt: TGCGCCAGCAGCTTGTCGGGAGGACAGGGGGAGACCCAGTACTTC; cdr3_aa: CASSLSGGQGETQYF
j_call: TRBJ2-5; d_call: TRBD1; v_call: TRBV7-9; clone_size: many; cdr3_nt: TGTGCCAGCAGCTTTGGACAGGGGTTGCTAGAGACCCAGTACTTC; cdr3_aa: CASSFGQGLLETQYF
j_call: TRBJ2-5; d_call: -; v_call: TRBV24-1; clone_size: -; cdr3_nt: TGTGCCACCAGTGATCCTGGGACCGCAGAGACCCAGTACTTC; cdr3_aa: CATSDPGTAETQYF
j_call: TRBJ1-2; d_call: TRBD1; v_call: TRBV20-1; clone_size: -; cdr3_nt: TGCAGTGCTAGCCCGGGACAGAGATCTTACGGCTACACCTTC; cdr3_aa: CSASPGQRSYGYTF
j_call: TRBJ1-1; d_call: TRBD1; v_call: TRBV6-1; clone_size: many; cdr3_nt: TGTGCCAGCAGTGGACAGGGGAACACTGAAGCTTTCTTT; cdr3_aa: CASSGQGNTEAFF
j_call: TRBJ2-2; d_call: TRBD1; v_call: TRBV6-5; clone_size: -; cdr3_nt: TGTGCCAGCAGTCTACGCGTAGGACAGGGTGGCACCGGGGAGCTGTTTTTT; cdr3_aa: CASSLRVGQGGTGELFF
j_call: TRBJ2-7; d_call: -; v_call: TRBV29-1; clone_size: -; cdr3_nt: TGCAGCGTTGAAACAGACAGCAACTACGAGCAGTACTTC; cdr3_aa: CSVETDSNYEQYF
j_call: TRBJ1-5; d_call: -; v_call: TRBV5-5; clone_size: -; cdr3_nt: TGTGCCAGCAGCTTTAATAGCAATCAGCCCCAGCATTTT; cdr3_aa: CASSFNSNQPQHF
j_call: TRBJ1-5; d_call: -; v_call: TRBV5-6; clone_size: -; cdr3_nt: TGTGCCAGCAGCTTCACGACAGACCCCAATCAGCCCCAGCATTTT; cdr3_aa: CASSFTTDPNQPQHF
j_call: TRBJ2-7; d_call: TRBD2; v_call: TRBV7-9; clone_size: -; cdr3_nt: TGTGCCAGCAGCTCCCCGGCGGGGGGGAGGAGCGACGAGCAGTACTTC; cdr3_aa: CASSSPAGGRSDEQYF
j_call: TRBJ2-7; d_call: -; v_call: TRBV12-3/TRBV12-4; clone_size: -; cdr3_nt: TGTGCCAGCAGGGAAGTTAACTACGAGCAGTACTTC; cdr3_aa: CASREVNYEQYF
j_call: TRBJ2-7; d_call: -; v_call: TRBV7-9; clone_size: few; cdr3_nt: TGTGCCAGCAGAAACCCGGACGGACCGGGACTCGACGCGTACGAGCAGTACTTC; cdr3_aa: CASRNPDGPGLDAYEQYF
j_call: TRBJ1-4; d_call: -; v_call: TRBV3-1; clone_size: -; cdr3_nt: TGTGCCAGCAGCCAAGAGGTAGTGCCCGAAAAACTGTTTTTT; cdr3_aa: CASSQEVVPEKLFF
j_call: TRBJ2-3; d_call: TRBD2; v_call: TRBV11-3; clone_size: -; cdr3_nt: TGTGCCAGCAGCCGGGAGGGAGCGGGCACGGATACGCAGTATTTT; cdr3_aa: CASSREGAGTDTQYF
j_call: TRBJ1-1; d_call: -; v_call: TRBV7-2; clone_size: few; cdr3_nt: TGTGCCAGCAGCGCTAGGGGGTCCACTGAAGCTTTCTTT; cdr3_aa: CASSARGSTEAFF
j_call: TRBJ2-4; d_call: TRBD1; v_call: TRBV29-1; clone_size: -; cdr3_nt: TGCAGCGTCGAGACAGGGATAGCCAAAAACATTCAGTACTTC; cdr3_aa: CSVETGIAKNIQYF
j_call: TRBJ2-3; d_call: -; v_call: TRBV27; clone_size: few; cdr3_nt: TGTGCCAGCAGTTTATTAGTCCATAGCACAGATACGCAGTATTTT; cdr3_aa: CASSLLVHSTDTQYF
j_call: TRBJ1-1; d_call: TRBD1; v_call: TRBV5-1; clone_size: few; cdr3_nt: TGCGCCAGCAGCCAAGGGACAGGGCATGAAGCTTTCTTT; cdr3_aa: CASSQGTGHEAFF
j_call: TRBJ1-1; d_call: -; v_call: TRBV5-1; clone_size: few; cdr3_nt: TGCGCCAGCAGCGGGGAGGGGATTATGAACACTGAAGCTTTCTTT; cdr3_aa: CASSGEGIMNTEAFF
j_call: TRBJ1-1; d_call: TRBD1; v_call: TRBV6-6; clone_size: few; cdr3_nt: TGTGCCAGCAGAAGTAAAGTGACAGGGTCGGGGACTGAAGCTTTCTTT; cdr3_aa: CASRSKVTGSGTEAFF
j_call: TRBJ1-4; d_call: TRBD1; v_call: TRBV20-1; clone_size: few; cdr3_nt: TGCAGTGCTTCTCACGGACAGGCCGCAACTAATGAAAAACTGTTTTTT; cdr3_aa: CSASHGQAATNEKLFF
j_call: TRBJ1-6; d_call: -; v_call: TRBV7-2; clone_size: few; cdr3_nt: TGTGCCAGCAGCTTAGGGGGGGTTTCACCCCTCCACTTT; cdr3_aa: CASSLGGVSPLHF
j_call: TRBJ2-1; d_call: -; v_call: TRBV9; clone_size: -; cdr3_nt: TGTGCCAGCAGCCCCCGGTGGCAGGACTCCTACAATGAGCAGTTCTTC; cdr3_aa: CASSPRWQDSYNEQFF
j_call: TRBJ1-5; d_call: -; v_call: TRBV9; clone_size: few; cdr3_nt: TGTGCCAGCAGCGTAGGTTATAGCAATCAGCCCCAGCATTTT; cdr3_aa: CASSVGYSNQPQHF
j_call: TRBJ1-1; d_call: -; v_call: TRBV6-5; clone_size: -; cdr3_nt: TGTGCCAGCACCCGGATAGGGGGGGAGAGCACTGAAGCTTTCTTT; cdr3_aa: CASTRIGGESTEAFF